Listed below are T cell receptor beta chains from one sample, sequenced in a study of cytomegalovirus exposure and HLA in healthy donors. Sequencing was performed with immunoSEQ multiplex PCR; in TCRdb, only in-frame clones are kept and a portion is missing. Here the sample spans 78,000 or so clones, less than 96% being singletons. What was sequenced was PBMCs. All receptors come from a man aged 18 to 35 in good health and CMV-seropositive. The CDR3 runs from the conserved cysteine through the conserved F or W.

V gene,CDR3 protein
TRBV5-1,CASSSQGSTEAFF
TRBV5-1,CASSISGKGTGELFF
TRBV6-5,CASSLAGGPGEQYF
TRBV7-9,CASRGETQYF
TRBV6-4,CASSDSGSADTQYF
TRBV6-5,CASNRGGPDSEQYF
TRBV7-2,CASSLSGQGAYNEQFF
TRBV2,CASSQYGGTEKLFF
TRBV7-2,CATALRRSNTGELFF
TRBV2,CASSVEGSDTGELFF
TRBV5-1,CASSLRRASGPSTDTQYF
TRBV7-3,CASSLTGSGTGELFF
TRBV30,CAWSPLPNTIYF